The sequence of this T cell receptor (beta chain) was determined in a study of T cell changes during pregnancy in multiple sclerosis. Method: immunoSEQ multiplex PCR; TCRdb's copy keeps in-frame clones and lacks some. The data hold around 54,000 clones, with 92% observed a single time. This CDR3 region has 15 residues. Trimming removed 0 bases from V and 10 bases from J; junction bases left unmatched: 8. Germline CDR1 SGHTA, CDR2 FQGNSA. This clone was seen only a few times. The sample in question was CD4+ T cells from peripheral blood mononuclear cells, obtained after pregnancy. The TCR comes from a female donor in good health, enrolled as a control in a pregnancy study. J is TRBJ2-2 and V is TRBV7-2; 7 bases align to TRBD2. The CDR3 bases are TGTGCCAGCAGCTTAGCGCCGGCGACTAGCTCGGAGCTGTTTTTT. Translation gives CASSLAPATSSELFF.